The entry below describes one T cell receptor beta chain. V lost 2 bases and J 4 bases, leaving 14 bases between the germline ends. Per the germline V gene, CDR1 is LGHDT and CDR2 is YNNKEL (reference sequence). This CDR3 has 15 residues. These data originate in a study of blood T cell repertoires in COVID-19. For the study at large: The United States, Italy and Spain were the sources of the acute and convalescent COVID-19 samples. T cells, B-cell-depleted T cells, or PBMCs supplied cDNA or gDNA.

Authors' processing steps: The assay estimated nucleated cells by amplifying reference gene primers. The repertoire was sequenced with immunoSEQ multiplex PCR; TCRdb's copy has only in-frame clones and lacks some. V and J calls and clone size come straight from that table; D and trimming were deduced from the DNA. The table records 150,000 to 160,000 clones, approximately 91% of them present only once. The sequence was obtained from a woman between 65 and 79 years old with acute or convalescent COVID-19. Sequenced input: peripheral blood. V gene TRBV3-1 (or the pseudogene TRBV3-2) combines with J gene TRBJ1-2, with D unclear. This CDR3 is CASSQSRIWSYGYTF. DNA of the CDR3: TGTGCCAGCAGCCAATCCCGAATCTGGAGCTATGGCTACACCTTC.